The 30 T cell receptor beta chains listed next were all sequenced from one sample in a study of cytomegalovirus exposure and HLA in healthy donors. PCR primers comprised 60 Vbeta and 13 Jbeta primers. Libraries were prepared by immunoSEQ multiplex PCR; TCRdb keeps only in-frame clonotypes and omits some of them. The table shows 140,000 to 150,000 clones, with approximately 84% occurring only once. Sequenced sample: PBMCs. All receptors derive from a woman aged 55 to 70 in good health and CMV-seropositive.

V gene TRBV18 combines with J gene TRBJ2-1; possible D gene TRBD2, 5 bases. Germline CDR1 is KGHSH and CDR2 is LQKENI. V gave up 3 bases and J gave up 1 base, with 7 bases separating them. The CDR3 is 14 amino acids. CDR3 nucleotide sequence: TGTGCCAGCTCACCTGGACTGTCCTACAATGAGCAGTTCTTC. Its protein product is CASSPGLSYNEQFF. The variable domain in full, completed from reference TRBV18 and TRBJ2-1, reads NAGVMQNPRHLVRRRGQEARLRCSPMKGHSHVYWYRQLPEEGLKFMVYLQKENIIDESGMPKERFSAEFPKEGPSILRIQQVVRGDSAAYFCASSPGLSYNEQFFGPGTRLTVL.

The V gene is TRBV7-9, the J gene TRBJ2-2; D unresolved. There are 16 residues in the CDR3. Germline values: CDR1 SEHNR, CDR2 FQNEAQ (reference sequence). The V and J ends lost 3 bases and 5 bases respectively, with 16 bases between them. The CDR3, as DNA: TGTGCCAGCAGCTTTGGGCCGAAGAGTGGGACCGGGGAGCTGTTTTTT. It specifies CASSFGPKSGTGELFF.

This chain connects TRBV18 to TRBJ2-3; 12 bases are shared with TRBD2. Trimming took 3 bases from V and 6 from J; bases not matched to a gene: 4. Germline lookup yields CDR1 KGHSH and CDR2 LQKENI. CDR3 length: 15 residues. The CDR3 bases are TGTGCCAGCTCACCGACTAGCGGGAGTAGGGATACGCAGTATTTT. Translating gives CASSPTSGSRDTQYF.

The chain is built from TRBV7-9 and TRBJ1-2, with 9 bases lining up with TRBD1. Germline-derived CDR1 and CDR2 are SEHNR and FQNEAQ (reference sequence). Germline trimming cut 3 bases from V and 2 bases from J; bases unmatched to any gene: 4. CDR3 length: 15 amino acids. CDR3 DNA sequence: TGTGCCAGCAGCTTCAGGACAGGGGCGAACTATGGCTACACCTTC. Residues: CASSFRTGANYGYTF.

The rearrangement links TRBV5-4 to TRBJ2-3; D is possibly TRBD1 (6 bases). CDR1 and CDR2 from the germline V gene are SGHNT and YYREEE (reference sequence). V lost 3 bases to trimming and J lost 6 bases, with 14 bases between them. This CDR3 spans 14 amino acids. The CDR3 DNA follows: TGTGCCAGCAGCTCGAAGCAGGGGTGGGATACGCAGTATTTT. Translated, it gives CASSSKQGWDTQYF.

V gene TRBV4-1 combines with J gene TRBJ2-7; 12 nucleotides match TRBD2. The germline gives CDR1 MGHRA, CDR2 YSYEKL. Trimming removed 0 bases from V and 1 base from J; junction bases left unmatched: 1. CDR3 length: 16 amino acids. CDR3 sequence: CASSQEGLAGSYEQYF. The CDR3 nucleotides are TGCGCCAGCAGCCAAGAGGGACTAGCGGGTTCCTACGAGCAGTACTTC.

The rearrangement joins TRBV28 to TRBJ1-5; perhaps TRBD1 as D (6 bases). Germline V gene sequence: CDR1 MDHEN, CDR2 SYDVKM. Trimming stripped 1 base from V and 8 bases from J, with 9 bases between. This CDR3 spans 13 amino acids. CDR3 sequence reads: CASSLSGVEPQHF. The CDR3 DNA reads as TGTGCCAGCAGTTTATCAGGGGTGGAGCCCCAGCATTTT.

The gene calls are TRBV18 and TRBJ2-7; no reliable D call. This CDR3 is built from 13 residues. V lost 0 bases and J lost 0, with 3 bases in between. Per germline, CDR1 KGHSH and CDR2 LQKENI. This CDR3 is CASSPPSSYEQYF. In nucleotides, the CDR3 is TGTGCCAGCTCACCACCGAGCTCCTACGAGCAGTACTTC. The complete variable domain, with remaining parts taken from reference TRBV18 and TRBJ2-7, reads NAGVMQNPRHLVRRRGQEARLRCSPMKGHSHVYWYRQLPEEGLKFMVYLQKENIIDESGMPKERFSAEFPKEGPSILRIQQVVRGDSAAYFCASSPPSSYEQYFGPGTRLTVT.

This chain connects TRBV7-9 to TRBJ2-7; D is possibly TRBD1 (6 bases). The germline V gene encodes CDR1 SEHNR and CDR2 FQNEAQ (reference sequence). The CDR3 has 13 amino acids. V was trimmed by 3 bases and J by 2 bases, leaving 8 bases between them. The chain's CDR3 is CASSLGTTYEQYF. CDR3 DNA: TGTGCCAGCAGCTTGGGGACAACCTACGAGCAGTACTTC.

This clone was picked up one time. J is TRBJ2-1 and V is TRBV14; D is undetermined. CDR3 length: 16 amino acids. V was cut by 0 bases and J by 0 bases, with 9 bases left in between. Germline V gene sequence: CDR1 SGHDN, CDR2 FVKESK. CDR3 bases: TGTGCCAGCAGCCAAGACCCTGGCGGCTCCTACAATGAGCAGTTCTTC. Amino acids: CASSQDPGGSYNEQFF.

This chain links TRBV19 with TRBJ2-1; the D gene is possibly TRBD2 (5 bases). Germline V gene sequence: CDR1 LNHDA, CDR2 SQIVND (reference sequence). V was trimmed by 4 bases and J by 6 bases, leaving 13 bases between them. The CDR3 loop spans 14 amino acids. The CDR3 sequence is CASSSQSGVNEQFF. CDR3 coding DNA: TGTGCCAGTAGTAGCCAGTCCGGGGTCAATGAGCAGTTCTTC.

The chain has TRBV27 and TRBJ2-1; possibly TRBD2 for D (5 bases). CDR1 is MNHEY, CDR2 SMNVEV, per germline (reference sequence). The CDR3 runs to 13 residues. V lost 2 bases and J 12 bases, leaving 14 bases between the germline ends. CDR3: CASSLGLTTGQFF. CDR3 bases: TGTGCCAGCAGTTTAGGACTCACCACGGGGCAGTTCTTC.

The DNA for the CDR3 is TGTGCCAGCAGCAAAGGGGGACAGGAAGTTTACGGCTACACCTTC. As protein: CASSKGGQEVYGYTF. The rearrangement uses TRBV21-1 and TRBJ1-2; TRBD1, the table's D call, lacks a check against the DNA. TRBV21-1 is listed as a pseudogene. This CDR3 has 15 amino acids.

This rearrangement joins TRBV30 to TRBJ2-7; 9 positions match TRBD1. The CDR3 sequence is 14 residues long. V lost 1 base to trimming and J lost 2 bases; unmatched junction nucleotides: 3. The germline V gene has CDR1 GTSNPN and CDR2 SVGIG (reference sequence). In DNA, the CDR3 is TGTGCCTGGAGTGGGGGACAGGGACCCTACGAGCAGTACTTC. Residues: CAWSGGQGPYEQYF.

The V gene is TRBV7-2, the J gene TRBJ2-5, with D perhaps TRBD2 (5 bases). The CDR3 consists of 14 residues. CDR1 and CDR2 from the germline V gene are SGHTA and FQGNSA. V lost 6 bases to trimming and J lost 7 bases, with 18 bases between them. CDR3 residues: CASRSGRRLGTQYF. The CDR3 DNA is TGTGCCAGCAGATCCGGACGGAGGTTGGGGACCCAGTACTTC.

This clone was recorded once. The CDR3 loop is CASSQGQGNSPLHF. The CDR3 DNA is TGCGCCAGCAGCCAAGGCCAGGGGAATTCACCCCTCCACTTT. The J gene is TRBJ1-6, the V gene TRBV4-1; the D gene is possibly TRBD1 (6 bases). Trimming cost V 1 base and J 7 bases, with 8 bases left between them. CDR3 length: 14 amino acids. Looked up from germline, CDR1 is MGHRA and CDR2 is YSYEKL.

The chain recombines TRBV19 with TRBJ1-2, with a weak D call TRBD1 (6 bases). The CDR3 spans 14 residues. Looked up from germline, CDR1 is LNHDA and CDR2 is SQIVND (reference sequence). Trimming pared 4 bases from V and 5 bases from J, leaving 14 bases between. In DNA form, the CDR3 reads TGTGCCAGTAGTACGAAGACAGGCTCATATGGCTACACCTTC. It specifies CASSTKTGSYGYTF. Full variable domain (rest looked up from reference TRBV19 and TRBJ1-2): DGGITQSPKYLFRKEGQNVTLSCEQNLNHDAMYWYRQDPGQGLRLIYYSQIVNDFQKGDIAEGYSVSREKKESFPLTVTSAQKNPTAFYLCASSTKTGSYGYTFGSGTRLTVV.

The J gene is TRBJ2-3, the V gene TRBV4-1; TRBD1 aligns across 7 bases. Germline trimming cut 3 bases from V and 4 bases from J; bases unmatched to any gene: 7. There are 15 residues in the CDR3. Germline V gives CDR1 MGHRA, CDR2 YSYEKL. The CDR3 DNA sequence: TGCGCCAGCAGCCAGCCCTCGACAGGGCCAGATACGCAGTATTTT. It encodes CASSQPSTGPDTQYF.

The chain joins TRBV5-1 to TRBJ2-3; 7 bases fit TRBD1. The CDR3 contains 19 residues. J was trimmed by 1 base and V by 0 bases; bases with no gene match: 14. Germline V gene data show CDR1 as SGHRS and CDR2 as YFSETQ. CDR3 nucleotide sequence: TGCGCCAGCAGCTTGGTGGGCACCGAACAGGGGAAGGGCACAGATACGCAGTATTTT. Translated, it gives CASSLVGTEQGKGTDTQYF.

This chain links TRBV5-1 with TRBJ2-3; possible D gene TRBD2, 5 bases. Germline V gives CDR1 SGHRS, CDR2 YFSETQ. The ends were cut back, 3 bases at V and 6 bases at J, with 14 bases in the middle. There are 14 residues in the CDR3. The CDR3 DNA reads TGCGCCAGCAGCTGGGCGCCTACGGGGGATACGCAGTATTTT. It translates to CASSWAPTGDTQYF.

The chain combines TRBV29-1 with TRBJ1-2; no clear D. Germline loops: CDR1 SQVTM, CDR2 ANQGSEA. The CDR3 length is 13 residues. V was cut by 0 bases and J by 8 bases, with 13 bases left in between. The CDR3 region has the DNA TGCAGCGTTGAAGATGCTAGACGGAGCGGCTACACCTTC. This encodes CSVEDARRSGYTF.

Notes on this clone: One end of the junction does not line up with germline, which may come from a read error. V is TRBV19 and J is TRBJ2-7; 7 positions match TRBD1. CDR1 and CDR2 from the germline V gene are LNHDA and SQIVND (reference sequence). This CDR3 region has 17 residues. CDR3 sequence reads: CASSIGVHQDKVPRGNF. The CDR3 DNA sequence: TGTGCCAGTAGTATAGGAGTCCATCAGGACAAGGTTCCCAGGGGGAACTTC.

There are a few counts of this clone. J is TRBJ2-2 and V is TRBV9; TRBD2 matches at 9 bases. This CDR3 has 16 residues. From germline, CDR1 is SGDLS and CDR2 YYNGEE. V trimming: 0 bases; J trimming: 7 bases; junction bases outside the gene matches: 7. Here the CDR3 DNA reads TGTGCCAGCAGCGTAGCCCGGCTAGCGGGATACGGGGAGCTGTTTTTT. Amino acids: CASSVARLAGYGELFF. Looking up the rest from reference TRBV9 and TRBJ2-2 gives the full variable domain: DSGVTQTPKHLITATGQRVTLRCSPRSGDLSVYWYQQSLDQGLQFLIQYYNGEERAKGNILERFSAQQFPDLHSELNLSSLELGDSALYFCASSVARLAGYGELFFGEGSRLTVL.

The chain joins TRBV5-1 to TRBJ2-7; D remains unclear. The CDR3 extends over 13 amino acids. CDR1 SGHRS and CDR2 YFSETQ come from the germline V gene. Trimming left V 1 base short and J 5 bases short, with 10 bases between. CDR3 residues: CASSLQASDEQYF. The DNA of the CDR3 is TGCGCCAGCAGCTTGCAAGCGTCGGACGAGCAGTACTTC. The whole variable domain, filled in from reference TRBV5-1 and TRBJ2-7, reads KAGVTQTPRYLIKTRGQQVTLSCSPISGHRSVSWYQQTPGQGLQFLFEYFSETQRNKGNFPGRFSGRQFSNSRSEMNVSTLELGDSALYLCASSLQASDEQYFGPGTRLTVT.

This clone was recorded only once. Germline is not matched at one junction end, which may reflect a read error. V is TRBV4-1 and J is TRBJ1-3, with D unclear. The CDR3 runs 17 residues. Germline-derived CDR1 and CDR2 are MGHRA and YSYEKL. CDR3 region: CASSQDLPGWSGNTIHF. DNA for the CDR3: TGCGCCAGCAGCCAAGATTTACCGGGTTGGTCTGGAAACACCATACATTTT.

CDR3 sequence reads: CASSLLDSNEKLFF. In DNA form, the CDR3 reads TGTGCCAGCAGTCTTTTGGACAGTAATGAAAAACTGTTTTTT. The chain recombines TRBV28 with TRBJ1-4; tentatively, D is TRBD1 (6 bases). Trimming took 5 bases from V and 4 from J, leaving 11 bases between them. The CDR3 has 14 residues. CDR1 MDHEN and CDR2 SYDVKM come from the germline V gene.

J is TRBJ2-1 and V is TRBV13, with TRBD1 as a possible D gene (7 bases). V was cut by 6 bases and J by 4 bases, with 22 bases left in between. Germline CDR1 PRHDT, CDR2 FYEKMQ (reference sequence). The CDR3 totals 17 residues. CDR3 loop: CASSPSGPTGWYNEQFF. The CDR3 nucleotides read TGTGCCAGCAGTCCAAGCGGGCCGACAGGGTGGTACAATGAGCAGTTCTTC.

The chain carries TRBV28 and TRBJ1-1; D is possibly TRBD1 (5 bases). The CDR3 spans 17 residues. Looked up from germline, CDR1 is MDHEN and CDR2 is SYDVKM. V lost 5 bases and J lost 0, with 19 bases in between. The CDR3 nucleotides read TGTGCCAGCAGTCCCGACAGACGGGGACTTTTGAACACTGAAGCTTTCTTT. Its translation is CASSPDRRGLLNTEAFF.

The rearrangement joins TRBV29-1 to TRBJ2-5, with D possibly matching TRBD2 (5 bases). The CDR3 is 18 amino acids. The V gene lost 4 bases and the J gene lost 4 bases, with 28 bases spanning the gap. Germline assignment: CDR1 SQVTM and CDR2 ANQGSEA. The CDR3 region has the DNA TGCAGCGTTGTCTGGGCTTGGCTAGCTAATCTCCGAGGAGAGACCCAGTACTTC. Protein sequence: CSVVWAWLANLRGETQYF. The full variable domain, in which reference TRBV29-1 and TRBJ2-5 provide the parts outside the CDR3, is SAVISQKPSRDICQRGTSLTIQCQVDSQVTMMFWYRQQPGQSLTLIATANQGSEATYESGFVIDKFPISRPNLTFSTLTVSNMSPEDSSIYLCSVVWAWLANLRGETQYFGPGTRLLVL.

The chain joins TRBV11-2 to TRBJ2-2, with TRBD1 matching 9 bases. In germline, CDR1 is SGHAT, CDR2 FQNNGV. The CDR3 consists of 15 residues. The junction had 3 bases not matched to a gene; V was cut back by 2 bases and J by 5 bases. The DNA of the CDR3 is TGTGCCAGCAGCTTAAGGGACAGGGAAACCGGGGAGCTGTTTTTT. This translates into CASSLRDRETGELFF.